Shown below are 9 T cell receptor beta chains from a single sample sequenced in a study of T cells expressing NK-cell markers. From the 5' RACE reads, TCRdb lists one entry per CDR3 protein and no DNA. The table for this sample gives 550,000 to 600,000 distinct CDR3 sequences. The material sequenced was blood T cells: a sorted CD56 or NKG2C T cell subset, CD4+ or CD8+ T cells, or bulk PBMC T cells (not recorded which). The origin of the receptors is a man between 18 and 29 years old in good health.

The chain combines TRBV12-5 with TRBJ1-2. The CDR3 loop spans 14 amino acids. CDR1 and CDR2 (germline): LGHNT, FRNRAP. CDR3 amino acids: CASGFIVGEDGYTF.

The chain carries TRBV4-1 and TRBJ2-1; there is no DNA to check the TCRdb D call of TRBD1. CDR3 length: 13 amino acids. Per the germline V gene, CDR1 is MGHRA and CDR2 is YSYEKL. The CDR3 loop reads CASSQGWTGEQFF.

The chain employs TRBV12-3 or TRBV12-4 and TRBJ2-5; the D gene TCRdb calls, TRBD1, cannot be checked with no DNA. This CDR3 spans 13 amino acids. This chain's CDR3 is CASRPRGVETQYF.

The chain employs TRBV3-1 and TRBJ2-5; the D call from TCRdb, TRBD2, cannot be confirmed without DNA. Germline CDR1 LGHDT, CDR2 YNNKEL (reference sequence). The CDR3 has 14 residues. CDR3 protein: CASTGSGRRETQYF.

The chain uses TRBV29-1 and TRBJ2-2; TCRdb names TRBD2, which stays unverified in the absence of DNA. Germline loops: CDR1 SQVTM, CDR2 ANQGSEA. The CDR3 runs 15 residues. The CDR3 region is CSVTSGTANTGELFF.

J is TRBJ1-5 and V is TRBV20-1. CDR3 length: 14 residues. Germline-derived CDR1 and CDR2 are DFQATT and SNEGSKA (reference sequence). This CDR3 is CSARGSPAGQPQHF.

The chain has TRBV24-1 and TRBJ2-3; TCRdb proposes TRBD2, but this gene call is untestable without DNA. The CDR3 length is 15 residues. Germline assignment: CDR1 KGHDR and CDR2 SFDVKD. The CDR3 protein is CAIGLAGMPFDTQYF.

The chain recombines TRBV6-1 with TRBJ2-2; TCRdb picks TRBD2, but there is no DNA to check that call. The CDR3 contains 14 residues. The germline CDR1 and CDR2 sequences are MNHNS and SASEGT. CDR3 in amino acids: CATSVGRDGGELFF.

This chain joins TRBV20-1 and TRBJ1-2. The CDR3 has 12 amino acids. From germline, CDR1 is DFQATT and CDR2 SNEGSKA (reference sequence). The CDR3: CSASREGRGYTF.